This T cell receptor beta chain was identified during a study of graft-versus-host responses after intestinal transplantation. Measured with immunoSEQ multiplex PCR; TCRdb has only the in-frame clones, and not every one. The data hold over 40,000 clones, with 90% to 95% observed a single time. Trimming took 7 bases from V and 8 from J; bases not matched to a gene: 15. Germline V gene data show CDR1 as SNHLY and CDR2 as FYNNEI. This CDR3 comprises 16 residues. Comments on this clone: Its antigen remains unknown.

V and J are TRBV2 and TRBJ2-1, with TRBD2 matching 9 bases. The source of this sequence is a human donor who was the organ donor for an intestinal transplant. Sequences were derived from unstimulated CD8+ T cells sorted from spleen or lymph node cells, sampled before transplant. The CDR3 nucleotides read TGTGCCAGCACCCAGTGGGGCGGGGGGGCTGCGGATGAGCAGTTCTTC. Translated: CASTQWGGGAADEQFF. Combining the CDR3 with reference TRBV2 and TRBJ2-1 gives the whole variable domain EPEVTQTPSHQVTQMGQEVILRCVPISNHLYFYWYRQILGQKVEFLVSFYNNEISEKSEIFDDQFSVERPDGSNFTLKIRSTKLEDSAMYFCASTQWGGGAADEQFFGPGTRLTVL.